This record covers a single T cell receptor (beta chain). Its antigen is currently unknown. This sample was included in a study of OX40 agonist ivuxolimab in advanced cancers. Study background: All patients had ivuxolimab intravenously every 2 weeks at 0.01 to 10 mg/kg. Study conclusions and caveats: Expanded clones were, on average, more numerous in CD8+ T cells than in CD4+. At doses 0.1 to 3.0 mg/kg, CD4+ and CD8+ clones expanded.

Generated by immunoSEQ multiplex PCR, the TCRdb table keeps only in-frame clones and is missing some. The sample carries 40,000 or so clones, roughly 80% recorded once. V dropped 5 bases and J dropped 4 bases, with 6 bases sitting between them. Germline values: CDR1 LNHDA, CDR2 SQIVND (reference sequence). The CDR3 consists of 12 residues. This chain connects TRBV19 to TRBJ1-5; no reliable D call. The TCR sequence derives from an adult with an advanced solid tumor such as melanoma, head and neck, liver or kidney cancer. The sequenced sample was CD4+ or CD8+ T cells sorted from blood, obtained in a trial of the OX40 agonist ivuxolimab. The CDR3: CASSFRNQPQHF. DNA for the CDR3: TGTGCCAGTAGTTTTCGTAATCAGCCCCAGCATTTT.